This T cell receptor (beta chain) was identified in a study of molecular identifiers for immune sequencing clone quantification (dated by TCRdb to 2017 to 2018). About the investigation overall: For a replicate experiment, RNA from around 20,000 or 100,000 naive CD8 T cells was divided into five aliquots, and four of the five aliquots were sequenced. The study was a methods study using CD8 T cells to benchmark molecular-identifier clustering-based TCR repertoire sequencing (MIDCIRS) and TCR RNA copy counting. The full study reports these points: The naive libraries included spiked-in Jurkat TCR RNA (10 copies' worth), and this RNA is not part of the donor repertoire. Approximately 3.1 recovered TCR RNA copies per cell were obtained by modeling, versus roughly 9.7 by digital PCR, implying a capture efficiency of 25% to 30%. In CMV-specific effector cells, clones with more than 20 RNA copies contained over 98% of molecules, whereas in naive cells such clones contained under 1% of molecules. Highly expanded clone sizes could be underestimated if identical TCR molecules share a barcode. When barcode sub-clustering was omitted, TCR diversity was inflated by chimeric consensus sequences, with chimeras reaching as high as 47%. Spiked-in Jurkat TCR RNA equivalent to a single cell was reported to be detectable even among over 800,000 naive CD8 T cells.

From the germline V gene (reference sequence), CDR1 is DFQATT and CDR2 is SNEGSKA. Trimming leaves V shorter by 6 bases and J shorter by 6 bases, with the junction holding 14 bases beyond the gene matches. The CDR3 has 15 amino acids, counting the end cysteine and phenylalanine. The retained sequence is limited to the CDR3, 45 bases, with the frame set at the first base. Libraries of naive CD8 T cells were generated from approximately 20,000 to 1,000,000 sorted cells, with 10%, 30% or 50% of the purified RNA used. Naive CD8 T cells, defined as CD8+CD4-CCR7+CD45RA+, were FACS-sorted into RLT Plus buffer on a BD FACSAria II. Detection sensitivity was tested by spiking Jurkat RNA equal to roughly 9 TCR copies' worth into samples containing about 20,000-1,100,000 naive CD8 T cells. Enrichment of CD8 T cells was done with RosetteSep CD8+ T Cell Enrichment Cocktail plus Ficoll-Paque, and ACK red cell lysis came afterward.

Libraries came from PCR. For sequencing, a NextSeq 500 was employed. Bulk TCR libraries were generated as previously described, with the TCR primers listed in Table S5 used. Purification of total RNA was performed with the Qiagen AllPrep DNA/RNA kit. Before analysis, reads from multiple sequencing runs of the same library were pooled. Per the original workflow: Reads were retained only if the reads had an exact TCR constant sequence, and the retained reads were trimmed to 150 nt and grouped according to their 12-nt molecular barcodes. Reads inside each barcode group were sub-clustered using a 15% Levenshtein threshold, and a quality-weighted consensus sequence was constructed for each RNA molecule. Non-functional sequences were discarded, and so were lower-count sequences lying one edit away from another sequence. Based on a fit of two negative binomial distributions, barcode sub-clusters having less than 20% of the maximum read count were discarded. TCRdb's own reprocessing of the public reads used fastp at Q25 and MiXCR and kept productive beta chains. A single entry per CDR3 protein holds the most common genes and DNA from its merged rows. What appears here as the V and J calls and clone size reflects TCRdb's work, not the paper's. A total of over 550,000 distinct CDR3 sequences appear in this sample, around 25% of them only once. Of the sample, about 0.84% falls within the top ten clones.

In regard to this clonotype: Its binding antigen is unknown. No base-level quality is on record; no much larger clone is a single base apart.

This TCR was sampled from a human donor in good health. Some libraries in this study had Jurkat cell RNA spiked in. Input material: naive CD8+ T cells from blood, with Jurkat cell RNA spiked in. In light of the paper, this sample's cell subset or site label describes: FACS-sorted CD8+CD4-CCR7+CD45RA+ naive T cells. The chain joins TRBV20-1 to TRBJ2-1, with 7 bases aligning to TRBD2. The CDR3 region: CSAPGLSGMSNEQFF. In nucleotide form, the sequence is TGCAGTGCGCCTGGACTAAGCGGGATGAGCAATGAGCAGTTCTTC.